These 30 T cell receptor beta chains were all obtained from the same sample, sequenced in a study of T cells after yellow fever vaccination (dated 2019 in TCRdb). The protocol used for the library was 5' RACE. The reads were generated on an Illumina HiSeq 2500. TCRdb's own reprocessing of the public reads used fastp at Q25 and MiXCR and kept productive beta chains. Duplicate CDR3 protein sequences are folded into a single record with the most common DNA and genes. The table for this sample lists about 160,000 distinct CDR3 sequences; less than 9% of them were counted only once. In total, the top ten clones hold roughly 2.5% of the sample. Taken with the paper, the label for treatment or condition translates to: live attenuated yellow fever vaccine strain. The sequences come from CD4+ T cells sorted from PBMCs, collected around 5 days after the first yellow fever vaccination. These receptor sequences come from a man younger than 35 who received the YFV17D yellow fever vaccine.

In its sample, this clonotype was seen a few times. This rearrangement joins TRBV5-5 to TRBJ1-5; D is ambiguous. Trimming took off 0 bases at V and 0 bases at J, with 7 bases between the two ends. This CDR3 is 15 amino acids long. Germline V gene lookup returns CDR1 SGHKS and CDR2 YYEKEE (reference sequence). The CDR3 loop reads CASSLDLYSNQPQHF. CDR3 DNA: TGTGCCAGCAGCTTGGACCTTTATAGCAATCAGCCCCAGCATTTT.

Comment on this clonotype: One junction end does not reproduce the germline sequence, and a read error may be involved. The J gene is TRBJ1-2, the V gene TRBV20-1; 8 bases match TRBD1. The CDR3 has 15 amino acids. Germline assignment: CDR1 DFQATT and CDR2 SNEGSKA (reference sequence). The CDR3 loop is CCASGRDRSNYGYTF. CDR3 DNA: TGCTGTGCCAGCGGCCGGGACAGGTCGAACTATGGCTACACCTTC.

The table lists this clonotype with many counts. For the CDR3, the DNA is TGCAGTGCTAGAGGTGCGGAACGGCAGTACGTC. Translated: CSARGAERQYV. The rearrangement joins TRBV20-1 to TRBJ2-7; no reliable D call. This CDR3 is 11 amino acids long. Looked up from germline, CDR1 is DFQATT and CDR2 is SNEGSKA (reference sequence). V was cut by 1 base and J by 9 bases, with 10 bases left in between.

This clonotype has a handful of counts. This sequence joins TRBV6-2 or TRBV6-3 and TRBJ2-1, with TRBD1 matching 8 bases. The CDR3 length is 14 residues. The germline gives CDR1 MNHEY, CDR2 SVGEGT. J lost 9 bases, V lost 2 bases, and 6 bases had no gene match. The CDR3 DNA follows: TGTGCCAGCAGTTACCGGACAGGGAAGGCTGAGCAGTTCTTC. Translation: CASSYRTGKAEQFF.

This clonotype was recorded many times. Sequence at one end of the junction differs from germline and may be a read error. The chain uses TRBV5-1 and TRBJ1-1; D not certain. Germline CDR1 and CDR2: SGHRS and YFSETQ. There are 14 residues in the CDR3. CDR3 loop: CASSLGGLNTEAFF. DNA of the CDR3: TGTGCCAGCAGCCTCGGAGGACTGAACACTGAAGCTTTCTTT.

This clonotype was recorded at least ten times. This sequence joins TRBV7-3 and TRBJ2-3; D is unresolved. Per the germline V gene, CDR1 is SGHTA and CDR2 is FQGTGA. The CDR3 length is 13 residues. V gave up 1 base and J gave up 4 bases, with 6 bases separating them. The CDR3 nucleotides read TGTGCCAGCAGCTTAATGGCATCAGATACGCAGTATTTT. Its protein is CASSLMASDTQYF.

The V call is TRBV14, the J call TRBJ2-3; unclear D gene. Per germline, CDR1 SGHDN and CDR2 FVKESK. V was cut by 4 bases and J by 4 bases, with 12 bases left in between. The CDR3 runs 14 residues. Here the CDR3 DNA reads TGTGCCAGCAGCCCAGCAGTGGTCCCAGATACGCAGTATTTT. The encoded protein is CASSPAVVPDTQYF.

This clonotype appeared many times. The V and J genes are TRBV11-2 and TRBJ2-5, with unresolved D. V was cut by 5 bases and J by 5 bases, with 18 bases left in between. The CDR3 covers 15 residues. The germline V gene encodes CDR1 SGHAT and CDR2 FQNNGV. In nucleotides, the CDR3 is TGTGCCAGCAGCCCGACAAGACGAGCCCAGGAGACCCAGTACTTC. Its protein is CASSPTRRAQETQYF.

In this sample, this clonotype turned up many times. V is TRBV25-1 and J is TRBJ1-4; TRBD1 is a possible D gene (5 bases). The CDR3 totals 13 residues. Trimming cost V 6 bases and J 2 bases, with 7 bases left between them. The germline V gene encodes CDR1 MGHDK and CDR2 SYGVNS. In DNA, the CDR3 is TGTGCCAGCAGCAGGGAGACTAATGAAAAACTGTTTTTT. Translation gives CASSRETNEKLFF.

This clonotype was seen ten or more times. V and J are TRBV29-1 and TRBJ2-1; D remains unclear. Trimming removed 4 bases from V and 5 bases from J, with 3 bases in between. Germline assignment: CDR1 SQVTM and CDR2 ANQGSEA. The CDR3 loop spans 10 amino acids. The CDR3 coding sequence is TGCAGCGTTGCCCACAATGAGCAGTTCTTC. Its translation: CSVAHNEQFF.

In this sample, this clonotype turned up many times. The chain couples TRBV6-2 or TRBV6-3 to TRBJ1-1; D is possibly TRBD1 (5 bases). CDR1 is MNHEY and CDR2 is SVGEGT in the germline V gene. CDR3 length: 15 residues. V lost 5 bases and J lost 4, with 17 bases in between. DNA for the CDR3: TGTGCCAGCAGTCCCTTGGCAGGGAGTGGCACTGAAGCTTTCTTT. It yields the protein CASSPLAGSGTEAFF.

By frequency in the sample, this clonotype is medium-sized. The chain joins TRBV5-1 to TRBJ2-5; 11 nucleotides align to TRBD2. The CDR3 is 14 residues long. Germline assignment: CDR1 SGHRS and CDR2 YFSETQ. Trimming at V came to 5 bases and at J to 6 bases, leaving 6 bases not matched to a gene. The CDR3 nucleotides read TGCGCCAGCAGGACCGGACTAGCGGGCCAGACCCAGTACTTC. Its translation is CASRTGLAGQTQYF.

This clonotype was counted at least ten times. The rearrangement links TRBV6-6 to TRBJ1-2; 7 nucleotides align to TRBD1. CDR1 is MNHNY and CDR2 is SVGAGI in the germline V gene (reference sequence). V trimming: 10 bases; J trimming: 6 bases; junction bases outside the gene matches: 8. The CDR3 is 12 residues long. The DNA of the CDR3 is TGTGCCATCTCCGTAGGGGGCGATGGCTACACCTTC. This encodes CAISVGGDGYTF.

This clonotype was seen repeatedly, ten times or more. This CDR3 reads CASSKLEGGSLNNEQFF. In DNA form, the CDR3 reads TGTGCCAGCAGCAAACTCGAGGGGGGGTCCTTAAACAATGAGCAGTTCTTC. The rearrangement joins TRBV6-5 to TRBJ2-1; TRBD2 is a possible D gene (7 bases). V was trimmed by 6 bases and J by 5 bases, leaving 23 bases between them. The V gene's germline CDR1 is MNHEY and CDR2 SVGAGI. The CDR3 is 17 amino acids.

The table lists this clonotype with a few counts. The CDR3 nucleotides are TGCGCCAGCAGCCAAGATAGTCCAGTAAGCGGGGCTAGCTGGGAGACCCAGTACTTC. This encodes CASSQDSPVSGASWETQYF. The chain recombines TRBV4-3 with TRBJ2-5; TRBD2 matches 7 bases. The J segment lost 5 bases and the V segment lost 0 bases, leaving 18 bases of the junction unmatched. The CDR3 is made up of 19 amino acids. Germline V lookup: CDR1 LGHNA, CDR2 YSLEER.

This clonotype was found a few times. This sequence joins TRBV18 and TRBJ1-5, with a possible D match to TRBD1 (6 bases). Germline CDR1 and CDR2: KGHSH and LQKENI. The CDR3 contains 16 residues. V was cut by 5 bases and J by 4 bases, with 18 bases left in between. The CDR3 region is CASSSTGKGGNQPQHF. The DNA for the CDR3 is TGTGCCAGCTCATCCACGGGGAAAGGGGGGAATCAGCCCCAGCATTTT.

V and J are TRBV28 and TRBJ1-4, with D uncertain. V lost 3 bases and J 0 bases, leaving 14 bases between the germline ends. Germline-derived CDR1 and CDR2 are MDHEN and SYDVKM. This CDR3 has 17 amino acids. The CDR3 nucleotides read TGTGCCAGCAGTTTTGGTGGAGCCGAGACAACTAATGAAAAACTGTTTTTT. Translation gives CASSFGGAETTNEKLFF.

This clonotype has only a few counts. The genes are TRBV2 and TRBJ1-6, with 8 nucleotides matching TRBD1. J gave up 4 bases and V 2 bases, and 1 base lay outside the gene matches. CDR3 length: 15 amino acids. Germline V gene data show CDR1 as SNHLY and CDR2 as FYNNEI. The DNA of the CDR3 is TGTGCCAGCAGTGAACAGGGGGCTTATAATTCACCCCTCCACTTT. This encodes CASSEQGAYNSPLHF.

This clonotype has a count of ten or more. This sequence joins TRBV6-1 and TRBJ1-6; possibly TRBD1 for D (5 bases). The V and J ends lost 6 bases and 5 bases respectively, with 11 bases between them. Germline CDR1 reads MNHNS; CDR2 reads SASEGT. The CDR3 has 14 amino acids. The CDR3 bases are TGTGCCAGCAGCGACAGAAAACATAATTCACCCCTCCACTTT. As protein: CASSDRKHNSPLHF.

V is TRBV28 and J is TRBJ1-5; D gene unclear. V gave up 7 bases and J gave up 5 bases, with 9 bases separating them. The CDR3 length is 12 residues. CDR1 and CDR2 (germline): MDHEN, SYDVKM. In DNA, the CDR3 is TGTGCCAGCATGCCAACTTATCAGCCCCAGCATTTT. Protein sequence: CASMPTYQPQHF.

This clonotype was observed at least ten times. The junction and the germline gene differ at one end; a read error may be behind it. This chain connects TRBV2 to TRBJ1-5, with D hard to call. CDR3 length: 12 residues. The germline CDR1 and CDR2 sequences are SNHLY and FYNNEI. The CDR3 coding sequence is TGTGCCAGCAACACGGTCAATCAGCCCCAGCGTTTT. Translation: CASNTVNQPQRF.

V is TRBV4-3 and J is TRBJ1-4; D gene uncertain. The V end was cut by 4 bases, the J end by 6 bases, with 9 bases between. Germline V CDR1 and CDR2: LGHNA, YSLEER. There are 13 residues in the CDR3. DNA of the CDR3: TGCGCCAGCAGCCCCCCCCCCTATGAAAAACTGTTTTTT. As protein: CASSPPPYEKLFF.

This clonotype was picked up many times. The CDR3 spells CASNLRGRNQPQHF. CDR3 bases: TGTGCCAGTAACCTAAGGGGACGCAATCAGCCCCAGCATTTT. The V gene is TRBV19, the J gene TRBJ1-5, with D perhaps matching TRBD1 (5 bases). The CDR3 totals 14 residues. V lost 7 bases, J lost 2 bases, and 12 bases lay in between. Germline V gives CDR1 LNHDA, CDR2 SQIVND (reference sequence).

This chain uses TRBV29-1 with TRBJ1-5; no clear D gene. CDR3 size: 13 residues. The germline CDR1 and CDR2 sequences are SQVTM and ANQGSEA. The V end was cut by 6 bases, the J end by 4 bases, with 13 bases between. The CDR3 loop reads CSVSLEGNQPQHF. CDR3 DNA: TGCAGCGTCTCCCTGGAGGGAAATCAGCCCCAGCATTTT.

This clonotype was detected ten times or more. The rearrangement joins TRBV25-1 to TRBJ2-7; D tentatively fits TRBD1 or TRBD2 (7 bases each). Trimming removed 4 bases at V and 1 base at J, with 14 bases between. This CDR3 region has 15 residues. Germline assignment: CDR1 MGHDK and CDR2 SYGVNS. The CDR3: CASSGGGGRSYEQYF. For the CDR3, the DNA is TGTGCCAGCAGTGGGGGAGGGGGCCGTTCCTACGAGCAGTACTTC.

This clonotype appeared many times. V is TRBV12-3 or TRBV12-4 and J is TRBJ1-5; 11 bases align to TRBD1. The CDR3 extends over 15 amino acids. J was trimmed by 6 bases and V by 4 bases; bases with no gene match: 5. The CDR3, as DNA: TGTGCCAGCAGTTACCCGGGACAGGGGGGTCAGCCCCAGCATTTT. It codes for CASSYPGQGGQPQHF.

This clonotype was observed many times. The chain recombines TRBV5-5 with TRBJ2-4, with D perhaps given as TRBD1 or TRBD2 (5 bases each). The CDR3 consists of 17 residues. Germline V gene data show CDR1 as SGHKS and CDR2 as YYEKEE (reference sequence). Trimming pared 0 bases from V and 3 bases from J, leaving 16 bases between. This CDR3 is CASSLEGTGWVKNIQYF. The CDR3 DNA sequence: TGTGCCAGCAGCTTGGAAGGGACCGGGTGGGTCAAAAACATTCAGTACTTC.

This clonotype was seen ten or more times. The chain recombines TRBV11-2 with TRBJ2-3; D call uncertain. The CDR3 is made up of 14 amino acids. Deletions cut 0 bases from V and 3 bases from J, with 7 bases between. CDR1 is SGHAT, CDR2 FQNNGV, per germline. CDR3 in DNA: TGTGCCAGCAGCTTAGACAGGTGGACAGATACGCAGTATTTT. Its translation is CASSLDRWTDTQYF.

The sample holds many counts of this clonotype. The CDR3 DNA reads as TGCGCCAGCAGCCGAGGACTAGCGGGAAGCACAGATACGCAGTATTTT. It translates to CASSRGLAGSTDTQYF. The chain joins TRBV5-1 to TRBJ2-3; TRBD2 matches at 12 bases. The CDR3 has 16 residues. Trimming cost V 4 bases and J 0 bases; bases outside gene matches: 3. Per germline, CDR1 SGHRS and CDR2 YFSETQ.

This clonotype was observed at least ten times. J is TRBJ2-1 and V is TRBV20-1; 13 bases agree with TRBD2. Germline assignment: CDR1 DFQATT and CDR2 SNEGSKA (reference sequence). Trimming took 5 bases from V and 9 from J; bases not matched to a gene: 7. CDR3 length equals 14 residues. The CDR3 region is CSARKLAGGREQFF. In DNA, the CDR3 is TGCAGTGCTCGGAAACTAGCGGGGGGGCGTGAGCAGTTCTTC.